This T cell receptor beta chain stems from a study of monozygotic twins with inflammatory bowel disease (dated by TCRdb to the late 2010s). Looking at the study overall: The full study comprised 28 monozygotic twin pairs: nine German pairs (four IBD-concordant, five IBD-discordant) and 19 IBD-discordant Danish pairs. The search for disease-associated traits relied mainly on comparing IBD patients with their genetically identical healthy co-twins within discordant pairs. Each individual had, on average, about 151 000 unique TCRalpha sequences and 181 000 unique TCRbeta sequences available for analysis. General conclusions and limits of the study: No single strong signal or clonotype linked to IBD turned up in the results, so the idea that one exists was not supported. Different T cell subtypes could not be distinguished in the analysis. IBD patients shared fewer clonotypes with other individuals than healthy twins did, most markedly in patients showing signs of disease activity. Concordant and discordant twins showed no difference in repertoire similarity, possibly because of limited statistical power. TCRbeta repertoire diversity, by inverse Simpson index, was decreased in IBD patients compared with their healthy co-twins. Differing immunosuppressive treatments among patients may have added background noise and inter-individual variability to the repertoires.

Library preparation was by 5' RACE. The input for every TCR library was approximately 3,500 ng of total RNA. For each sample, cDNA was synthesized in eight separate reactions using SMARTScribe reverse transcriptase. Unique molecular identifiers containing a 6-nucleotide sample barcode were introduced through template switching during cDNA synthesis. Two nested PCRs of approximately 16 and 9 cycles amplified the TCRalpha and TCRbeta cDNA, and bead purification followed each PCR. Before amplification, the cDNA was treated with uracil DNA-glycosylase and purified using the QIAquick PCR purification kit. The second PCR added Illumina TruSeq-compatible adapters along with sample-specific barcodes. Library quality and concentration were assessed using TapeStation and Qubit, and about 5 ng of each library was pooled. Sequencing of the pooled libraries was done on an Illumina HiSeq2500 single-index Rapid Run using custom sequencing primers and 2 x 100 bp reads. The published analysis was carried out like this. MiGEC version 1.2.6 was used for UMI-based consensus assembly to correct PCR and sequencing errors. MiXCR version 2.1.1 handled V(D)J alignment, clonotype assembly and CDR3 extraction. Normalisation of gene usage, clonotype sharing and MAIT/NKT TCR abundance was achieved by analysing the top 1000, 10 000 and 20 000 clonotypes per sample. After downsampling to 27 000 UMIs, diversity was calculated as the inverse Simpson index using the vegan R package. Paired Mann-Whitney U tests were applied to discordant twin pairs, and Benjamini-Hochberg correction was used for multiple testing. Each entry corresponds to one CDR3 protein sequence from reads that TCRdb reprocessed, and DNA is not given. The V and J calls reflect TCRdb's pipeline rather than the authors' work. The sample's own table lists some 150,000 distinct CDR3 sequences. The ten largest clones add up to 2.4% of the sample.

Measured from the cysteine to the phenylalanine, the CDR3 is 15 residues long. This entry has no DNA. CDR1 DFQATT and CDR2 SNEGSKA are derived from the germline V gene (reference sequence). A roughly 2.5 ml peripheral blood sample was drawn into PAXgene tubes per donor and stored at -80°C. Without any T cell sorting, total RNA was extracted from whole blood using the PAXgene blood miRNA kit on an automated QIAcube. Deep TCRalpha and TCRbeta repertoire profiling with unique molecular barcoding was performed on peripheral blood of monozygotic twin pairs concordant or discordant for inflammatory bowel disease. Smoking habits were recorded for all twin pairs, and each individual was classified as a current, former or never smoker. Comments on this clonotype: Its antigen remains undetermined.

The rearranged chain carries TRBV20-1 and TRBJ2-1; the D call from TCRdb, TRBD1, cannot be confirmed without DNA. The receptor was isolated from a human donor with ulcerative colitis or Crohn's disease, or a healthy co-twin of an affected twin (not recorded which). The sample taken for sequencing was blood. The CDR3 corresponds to CSAEIGQGGRNEQFF.